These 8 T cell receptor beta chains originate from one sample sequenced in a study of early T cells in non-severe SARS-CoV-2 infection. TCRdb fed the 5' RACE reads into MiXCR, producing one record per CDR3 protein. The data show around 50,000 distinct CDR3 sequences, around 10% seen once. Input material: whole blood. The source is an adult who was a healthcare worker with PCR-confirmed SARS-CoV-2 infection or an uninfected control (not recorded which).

The CDR3 nucleotides are TGTGCCAGCAGCAGCGATACAGGGGGGCTCACTGAAGCTTTCTTT. Protein: CASSSDTGGLTEAFF. V and J are TRBV2 and TRBJ1-1, with TRBD1 identical over 8 bases. The CDR3 contains 15 residues. The V gene end was trimmed by 6 bases and the J gene end by 4 bases; junction bases not matched to a gene: 10. The germline CDR1 and CDR2 sequences are SNHLY and FYNNEI.

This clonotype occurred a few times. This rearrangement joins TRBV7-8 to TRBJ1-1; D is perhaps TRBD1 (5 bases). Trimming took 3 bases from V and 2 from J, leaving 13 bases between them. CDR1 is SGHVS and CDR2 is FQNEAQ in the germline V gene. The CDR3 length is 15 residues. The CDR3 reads CASSFYYGGNTEAFF. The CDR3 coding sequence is TGTGCCAGCAGCTTTTATTATGGGGGAAACACTGAAGCTTTCTTT.

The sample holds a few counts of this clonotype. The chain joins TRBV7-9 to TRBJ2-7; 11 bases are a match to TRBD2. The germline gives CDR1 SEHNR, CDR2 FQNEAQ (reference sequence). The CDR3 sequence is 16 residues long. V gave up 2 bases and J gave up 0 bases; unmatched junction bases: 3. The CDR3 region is CASSLRGLADSYEQYF. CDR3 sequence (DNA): TGTGCCAGCAGCTTAAGGGGACTAGCGGACTCCTACGAGCAGTACTTC.

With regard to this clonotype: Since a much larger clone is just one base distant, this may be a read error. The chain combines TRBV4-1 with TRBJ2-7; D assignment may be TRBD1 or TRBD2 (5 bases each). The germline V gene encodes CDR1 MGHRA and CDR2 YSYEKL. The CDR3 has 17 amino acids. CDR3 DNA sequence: TGCGCCAGCAGCCGATCACCCGGGACCCTATCCCCCTACGAGCAGAACTTC. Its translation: CASSRSPGTLSPYEQNF.

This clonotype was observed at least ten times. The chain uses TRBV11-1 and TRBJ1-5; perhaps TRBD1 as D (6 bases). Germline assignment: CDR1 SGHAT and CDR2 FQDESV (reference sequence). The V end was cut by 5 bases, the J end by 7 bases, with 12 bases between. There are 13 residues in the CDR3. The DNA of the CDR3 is TGTGCCAGCAGCAGACAGGACGGCCAGCCCCAGCATTTT. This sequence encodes CASSRQDGQPQHF.

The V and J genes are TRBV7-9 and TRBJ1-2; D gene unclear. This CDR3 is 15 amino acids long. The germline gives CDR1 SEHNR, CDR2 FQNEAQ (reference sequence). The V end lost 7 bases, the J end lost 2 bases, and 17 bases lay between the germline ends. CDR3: CASIEVGEINYGYTF. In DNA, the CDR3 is TGTGCCAGCATTGAAGTCGGAGAAATAAACTATGGCTACACCTTC.

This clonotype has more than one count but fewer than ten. In DNA form, the CDR3 reads TGTGCCAGCAGCTTACCGGCAGGGGGAAATATTGAGCAGTTCTTC. It yields the protein CASSLPAGGNIEQFF. The gene calls are TRBV13 and TRBJ2-1; 7 nucleotides agree with TRBD1. This CDR3 is built from 15 residues. Trimming at V came to 2 bases and at J to 9 bases, leaving 10 bases not matched to a gene. The V gene's germline CDR1 is PRHDT and CDR2 FYEKMQ (reference sequence).

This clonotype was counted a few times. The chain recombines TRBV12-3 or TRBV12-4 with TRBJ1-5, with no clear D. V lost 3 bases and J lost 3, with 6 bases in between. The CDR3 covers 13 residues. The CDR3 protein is CASSLVHNQPQHF. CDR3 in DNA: TGTGCCAGCAGTTTGGTCCACAATCAGCCCCAGCATTTT.